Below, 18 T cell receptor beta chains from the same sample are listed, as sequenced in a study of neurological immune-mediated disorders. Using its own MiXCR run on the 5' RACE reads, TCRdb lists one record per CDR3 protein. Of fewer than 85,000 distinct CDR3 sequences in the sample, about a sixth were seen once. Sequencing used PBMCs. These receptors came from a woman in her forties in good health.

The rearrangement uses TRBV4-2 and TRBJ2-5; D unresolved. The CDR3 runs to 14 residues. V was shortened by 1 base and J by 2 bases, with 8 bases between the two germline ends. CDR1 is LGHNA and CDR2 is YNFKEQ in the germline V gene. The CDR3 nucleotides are TGTGCCAGCAGCCAAGGGGGATCACAAGAGACCCAGTACTTC. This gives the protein CASSQGGSQETQYF.

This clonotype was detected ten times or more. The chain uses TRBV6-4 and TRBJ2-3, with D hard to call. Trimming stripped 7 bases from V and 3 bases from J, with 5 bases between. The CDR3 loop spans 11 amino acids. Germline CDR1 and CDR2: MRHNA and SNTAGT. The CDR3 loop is CASKVTDTQYF. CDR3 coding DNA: TGTGCCAGCAAGGTAACAGATACGCAGTATTTT.

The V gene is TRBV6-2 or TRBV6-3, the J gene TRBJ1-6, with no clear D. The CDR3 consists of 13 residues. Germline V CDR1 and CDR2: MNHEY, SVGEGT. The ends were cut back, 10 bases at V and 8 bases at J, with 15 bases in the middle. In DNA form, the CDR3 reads TGTGCCACCAGGACGAGGGAATATTCACCCCTCCACTTT. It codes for CATRTREYSPLHF.

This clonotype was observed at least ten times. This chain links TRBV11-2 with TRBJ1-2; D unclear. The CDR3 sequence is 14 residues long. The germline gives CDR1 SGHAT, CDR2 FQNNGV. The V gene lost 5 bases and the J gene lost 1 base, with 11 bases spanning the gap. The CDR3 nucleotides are TGTGCCAGCAGCGGAGCCGTAGGTAACTATGGCTACACCTTC. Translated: CASSGAVGNYGYTF.

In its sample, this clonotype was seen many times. The CDR3 loop reads CASSLMFLGLANTGELFF. CDR3 nucleotides: TGCGCCAGCAGCTTAATGTTCCTAGGACTAGCGAACACCGGGGAGCTGTTTTTT. The gene calls are TRBV5-1 and TRBJ2-2; 7 bases are shared with TRBD2. This CDR3 comprises 18 residues. CDR1 and CDR2 from the germline V gene are SGHRS and YFSETQ. The ends lost 2 bases at V and 0 bases at J; junction bases unmatched: 10.

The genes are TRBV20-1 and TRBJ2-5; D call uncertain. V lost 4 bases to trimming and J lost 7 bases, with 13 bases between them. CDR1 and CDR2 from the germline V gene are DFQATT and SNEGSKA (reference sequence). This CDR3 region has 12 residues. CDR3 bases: TGCAGTGCTAAAGGGATAGTTGGGACCCAGTACTTC. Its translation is CSAKGIVGTQYF.

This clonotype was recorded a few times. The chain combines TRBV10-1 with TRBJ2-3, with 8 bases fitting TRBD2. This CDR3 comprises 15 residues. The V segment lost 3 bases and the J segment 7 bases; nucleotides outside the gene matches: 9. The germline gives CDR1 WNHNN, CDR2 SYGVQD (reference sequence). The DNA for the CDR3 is TGCGCCAGCAGTGAATCGGGGGGGCCGTCCAATACGCAGTATTTT. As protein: CASSESGGPSNTQYF.

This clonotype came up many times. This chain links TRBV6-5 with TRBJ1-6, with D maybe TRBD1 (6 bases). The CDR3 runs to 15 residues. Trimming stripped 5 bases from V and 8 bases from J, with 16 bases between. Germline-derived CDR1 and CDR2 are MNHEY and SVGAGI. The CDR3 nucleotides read TGTGCCAGCAGTAGGGGGGCTCTGAGGGATTCACCCCTCCACTTT. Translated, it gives CASSRGALRDSPLHF.

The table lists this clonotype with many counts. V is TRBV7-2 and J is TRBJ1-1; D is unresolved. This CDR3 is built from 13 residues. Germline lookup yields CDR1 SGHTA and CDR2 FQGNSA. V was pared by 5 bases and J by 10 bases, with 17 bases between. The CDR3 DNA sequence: TGTGCCAGCAGCCCTAGCAGGCTTGGAGGAGCTTTCTTT. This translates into CASSPSRLGGAFF.

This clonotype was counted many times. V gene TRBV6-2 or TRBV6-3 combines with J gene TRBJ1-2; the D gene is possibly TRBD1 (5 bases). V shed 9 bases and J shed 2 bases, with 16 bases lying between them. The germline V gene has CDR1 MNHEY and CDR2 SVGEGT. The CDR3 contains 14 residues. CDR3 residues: CASIQTGANYGYTF. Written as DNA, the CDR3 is TGTGCCAGTATCCAAACCGGGGCAAACTATGGCTACACCTTC.

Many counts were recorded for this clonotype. The DNA of the CDR3 is TGTGCCAGCAGTGAACAGGGGAGGTACAATGAGCAGTTCTTC. It codes for CASSEQGRYNEQFF. This chain joins TRBV6-1 and TRBJ2-1; D is possibly TRBD1 or TRBD2 (6 bases each). Germline assignment: CDR1 MNHNS and CDR2 SASEGT. The CDR3 totals 14 residues. V lost 2 bases to trimming and J lost 4 bases, with 9 bases between them.

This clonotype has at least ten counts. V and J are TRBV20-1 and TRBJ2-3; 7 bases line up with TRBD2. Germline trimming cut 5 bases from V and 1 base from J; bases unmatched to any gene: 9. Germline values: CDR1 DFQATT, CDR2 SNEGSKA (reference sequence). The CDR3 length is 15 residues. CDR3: CSAPPLARGTDTQYF. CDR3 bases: TGCAGTGCTCCCCCACTAGCGAGGGGCACAGATACGCAGTATTTT.

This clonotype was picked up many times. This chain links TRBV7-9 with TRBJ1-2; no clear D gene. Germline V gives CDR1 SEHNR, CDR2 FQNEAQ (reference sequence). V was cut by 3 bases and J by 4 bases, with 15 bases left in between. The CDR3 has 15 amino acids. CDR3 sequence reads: CASSLEASFGYGYTF. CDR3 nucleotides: TGTGCCAGCAGCTTGGAGGCCAGTTTCGGCTATGGCTACACCTTC.

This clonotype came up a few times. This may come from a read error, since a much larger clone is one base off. The chain's CDR3 is CVSSQGAGDHGELFF. For the CDR3, the DNA is TGTGTCAGCAGCCAAGGAGCAGGGGACCACGGGGAGCTGTTTTTT. The chain carries TRBV3-1 and TRBJ2-2; a possible D gene is TRBD1 (6 bases). The V gene's germline CDR1 is LGHDT and CDR2 YNNKEL (reference sequence). This CDR3 comprises 15 residues.

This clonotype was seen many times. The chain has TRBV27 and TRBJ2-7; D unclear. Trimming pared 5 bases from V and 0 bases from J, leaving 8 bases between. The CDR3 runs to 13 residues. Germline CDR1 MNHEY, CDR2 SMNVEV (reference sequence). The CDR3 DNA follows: TGTGCCAGCAGTCCGGGTAGCTCCTACGAGCAGTACTTC. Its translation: CASSPGSSYEQYF.

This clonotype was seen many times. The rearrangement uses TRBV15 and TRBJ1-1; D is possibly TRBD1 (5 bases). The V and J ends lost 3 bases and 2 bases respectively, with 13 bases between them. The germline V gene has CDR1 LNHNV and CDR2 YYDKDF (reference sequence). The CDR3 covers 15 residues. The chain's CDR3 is CATSRDRGDNTEAFF. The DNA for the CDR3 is TGTGCCACCAGCAGGGACCGGGGGGATAACACTGAAGCTTTCTTT.

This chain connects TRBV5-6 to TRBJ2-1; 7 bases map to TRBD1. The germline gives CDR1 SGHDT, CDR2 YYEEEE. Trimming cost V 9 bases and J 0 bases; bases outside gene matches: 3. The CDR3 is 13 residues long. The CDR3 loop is CATRDSSYNEQFF. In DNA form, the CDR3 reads TGTGCCACCCGGGACAGCTCCTACAATGAGCAGTTCTTC.

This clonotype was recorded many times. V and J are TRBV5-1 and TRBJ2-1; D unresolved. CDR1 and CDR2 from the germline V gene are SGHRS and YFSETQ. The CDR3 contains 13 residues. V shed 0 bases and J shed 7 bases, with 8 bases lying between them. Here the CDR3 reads CASSLAVGNEQFF. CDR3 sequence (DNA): TGCGCCAGCAGCTTGGCCGTCGGGAATGAGCAGTTCTTC.